Following are 28 T cell receptor beta chains from one sample sequenced in a study of cytomegalovirus exposure and HLA in healthy donors. The PCR used 60 Vbeta and 13 Jbeta primers. Produced via immunoSEQ multiplex PCR; TCRdb's table is partial and in-frame only. The data show a few hundred thousand clones, roughly 80% seen once. Sequenced material: PBMCs. The receptors were gathered from a girl aged 5 to 17 in good health and CMV-seronegative.

The J gene is TRBJ1-5, the V gene TRBV28, with D maybe TRBD1 (6 bases). The V end lost 3 bases, the J end lost 7 bases, and 19 bases lay between the germline ends. This CDR3 comprises 16 residues. Germline V lookup: CDR1 MDHEN, CDR2 SYDVKM. In DNA, the CDR3 is TGTGCCAGCAGTTTTTGGGTGGGGGGGGCTGGGCAGCCCCAGCATTTT. This sequence encodes CASSFWVGGAGQPQHF.

This chain uses TRBV9 with TRBJ2-7, with 9 bases that match TRBD2. With V trimmed by 0 bases and J by 2 bases, 3 bases remained unmatched. The CDR3 has 15 amino acids. In germline, CDR1 is SGDLS, CDR2 YYNGEE. CDR3 sequence reads: CASSVDSGGPYEQYF. CDR3 coding DNA: TGTGCCAGCAGCGTAGACAGCGGGGGGCCCTACGAGCAGTACTTC.

The rearrangement joins TRBV7-6 to TRBJ1-2; tentatively, D is TRBD1 (6 bases). The CDR3 is 11 amino acids. V dropped 7 bases and J dropped 5 bases, with 8 bases sitting between them. The germline V gene has CDR1 SGHVS and CDR2 FNYEAQ. In DNA, the CDR3 is TGTGCCAGCAAGGGGGTATATGGCTACACCTTC. Protein: CASKGVYGYTF.

V gene TRBV30 combines with J gene TRBJ1-2, with D uncertain. Per germline, CDR1 GTSNPN and CDR2 SVGIG (reference sequence). This CDR3 spans 13 amino acids. Trimming removed 6 bases at V and 9 bases at J, with 20 bases between. The CDR3 region is CACQMAQPESYTF. In nucleotides, the CDR3 is TGTGCCTGTCAAATGGCACAGCCCGAGAGCTACACCTTC.

The chain carries TRBV6-6 and TRBJ1-1, with D tentatively TRBD1 (5 bases). The CDR3 totals 13 residues. Germline values: CDR1 MNHNY, CDR2 SVGAGI (reference sequence). V lost 6 bases, J lost 7 bases, and 15 bases lay in between. The CDR3 DNA is TGTGCCAGCAGCGGACCCCACGGGGGTGAAGCTTTCTTT. It codes for CASSGPHGGEAFF.

This sequence joins TRBV19 and TRBJ2-2; 8 positions agree with TRBD1. CDR1 and CDR2 (germline): LNHDA, SQIVND (reference sequence). Losses at the gene ends were 5 bases for V and 5 bases for J; bases not matched to a gene: 7. There are 15 residues in the CDR3. The CDR3 DNA reads TGTGCCAGTAGTCCCGGACAGGGAACTACCGGGGAGCTGTTTTTT. Protein sequence: CASSPGQGTTGELFF.

The rearrangement joins TRBV4-3 to TRBJ2-2; a possible D gene is TRBD1 (5 bases). Germline CDR1 and CDR2: LGHNA and YSLEER. This CDR3 spans 18 amino acids. The V and J ends lost 3 bases and 7 bases respectively, with 24 bases between them. CDR3 in amino acids: CASSHDVVGQGENGELFF. The DNA for the CDR3 is TGCGCCAGCAGCCATGATGTTGTAGGTCAGGGTGAAAACGGGGAGCTGTTTTTT.

The chain is built from TRBV6-5 and TRBJ2-7; 7 nucleotides agree with TRBD2. Germline-derived CDR1 and CDR2 are MNHEY and SVGAGI. The CDR3 totals 14 residues. With V trimmed by 2 bases and J by 6 bases, 7 bases remained unmatched. CDR3: CASSYGGRHVEQYF. The CDR3 DNA is TGTGCCAGCAGTTACGGCGGGAGACACGTCGAGCAGTACTTC.

The CDR3: CASSEAMTEFSGANVLTF. In nucleotides, the CDR3 is TGTGCCAGCAGTGAAGCTATGACAGAGTTCTCTGGGGCCAACGTCCTGACTTTC. The chain joins TRBV6-1 to TRBJ2-6, with TRBD1 as a possible D gene (5 bases). Germline lookup yields CDR1 MNHNS and CDR2 SASEGT. The germline V and J ends were trimmed by 0 bases and 0 bases, with 12 bases remaining between them. This CDR3 is built from 18 residues.

V is TRBV7-2 and J is TRBJ2-5, with 7 bases lining up with TRBD1. CDR1 is SGHTA and CDR2 is FQGNSA in the germline V gene. V dropped 7 bases and J dropped 2; count of bases not matched to a gene: 10. The CDR3 contains 15 residues. CDR3 coding DNA: TGTGCCAGCACCCTCCTTGGGACAGTTCAAGAGACCCAGTACTTC. Translation gives CASTLLGTVQETQYF.

V usage is TRBV5-1 and J usage is TRBJ2-5, with 9 nucleotides matching TRBD2. The CDR3 has 15 residues. Germline V gene data show CDR1 as SGHRS and CDR2 as YFSETQ. V was clipped by 0 bases and J by 2 bases; unmatched bases: 2. The CDR3 protein is CASSLGLAEQETQYF. The CDR3, as DNA: TGCGCCAGCAGCTTGGGACTAGCGGAGCAAGAGACCCAGTACTTC. Looking up the rest from reference TRBV5-1 and TRBJ2-5 gives the full variable domain: KAGVTQTPRYLIKTRGQQVTLSCSPISGHRSVSWYQQTPGQGLQFLFEYFSETQRNKGNFPGRFSGRQFSNSRSEMNVSTLELGDSALYLCASSLGLAEQETQYFGPGTRLLVL.

This chain links TRBV5-1 with TRBJ1-1; a weak D match, TRBD1 (5 bases). Looked up from germline, CDR1 is SGHRS and CDR2 is YFSETQ. The CDR3 length is 16 residues. V lost 3 bases to trimming and J lost 1 base, with 16 bases between them. This CDR3 reads CASSSGPNTGNTEAFF. In DNA form, the CDR3 reads TGCGCCAGCAGCTCAGGTCCCAACACAGGGAACACTGAAGCTTTCTTT.

This clone was counted a few times. The gene calls are TRBV5-4 and TRBJ1-1; possibly TRBD1 for D (6 bases). Germline loops: CDR1 SGHNT, CDR2 YYREEE (reference sequence). The CDR3 covers 12 residues. The CDR3 DNA reads as TGTTCGGACTCCCGGGCAGGGGTTGAAGCTTTCTTT. Amino acids: CSDSRAGVEAFF.

This chain connects TRBV6-6 to TRBJ2-2, with D unclear. The CDR3 runs to 16 residues. Between the trimmed V and J ends, which lost 7 bases and 5 bases, there was a span of 20 bases. Looked up from germline, CDR1 is MNHNY and CDR2 is SVGAGI (reference sequence). The CDR3 DNA follows: TGTGCCAGCACAAATTACAATTCTCGTCCAACCGGGGAGCTGTTTTTT. This codes for CASTNYNSRPTGELFF.

The V call is TRBV5-1, the J call TRBJ1-6; D possibly corresponds to TRBD1 (5 bases). Between the trimmed V and J ends, which lost 7 bases and 7 bases, there was a span of 9 bases. The CDR3 sequence is 12 residues long. Germline V lookup: CDR1 SGHRS, CDR2 YFSETQ. CDR3 residues: CASAGWNSPLHF. Here the CDR3 DNA reads TGCGCCAGCGCAGGGTGGAATTCACCCCTCCACTTT. Based on the CDR3 plus reference TRBV5-1 and TRBJ1-6, the full variable domain is KAGVTQTPRYLIKTRGQQVTLSCSPISGHRSVSWYQQTPGQGLQFLFEYFSETQRNKGNFPGRFSGRQFSNSRSEMNVSTLELGDSALYLCASAGWNSPLHFGNGTRLTVT.

The J gene is TRBJ1-5, the V gene TRBV30; TRBD1 might be the D (5 bases). The CDR3 runs 18 residues. V dropped 1 base and J dropped 2 bases, with 21 bases sitting between them. Germline V lookup: CDR1 GTSNPN, CDR2 SVGIG (reference sequence). CDR3 loop: CAWSGRTQGGSGNQPQHF. DNA of the CDR3: TGTGCCTGGAGTGGCCGAACGCAGGGAGGTAGTGGCAATCAGCCCCAGCATTTT.

V and J are TRBV12-5 and TRBJ2-7, with D possibly TRBD2 on 5 matching bases. The V and J ends lost 2 bases and 4 bases respectively, with 24 bases between them. CDR3 size: 18 residues. CDR1 is LGHNT and CDR2 is FRNRAP in the germline V gene. CDR3 region: CASGLHLNPGSPAYEQYF. The CDR3 DNA follows: TGTGCTAGTGGTTTGCACCTAAACCCGGGAAGTCCGGCTTACGAGCAGTACTTC.

The chain uses TRBV11-2 and TRBJ1-3; D remains ambiguous. Trimming took off 1 base at V and 8 bases at J, with 9 bases between the two ends. The V gene's germline CDR1 is SGHAT and CDR2 FQNNGV. The CDR3 totals 13 residues. As DNA, the CDR3 is TGTGCCAGCAGCTTAGCGGTGGGAGACACCATATATTTT. Translation gives CASSLAVGDTIYF.

The chain recombines TRBV5-8 with TRBJ1-4; 8 bases match TRBD1. The CDR3 extends over 15 amino acids. J lost 8 bases, V lost 3 bases, and 9 bases had no gene match. The germline gives CDR1 SGHTS, CDR2 YDEGEE. CDR3 sequence reads: CASSSWTGLMEKLFF. CDR3 nucleotides: TGTGCCAGCAGCTCATGGACAGGGCTTATGGAAAAACTGTTTTTT. Full variable domain (missing parts from reference TRBV5-8 and TRBJ1-4): EAGVTQSPTHLIKTRGQQATLRCSPISGHTSVYWYQQALGLGLQFLLWYDEGEERNRGNFPPRFSGRQFPNYSSELNVNALELEDSALYLCASSSWTGLMEKLFFGSGTQLSVL.

The rearrangement uses TRBV19 and TRBJ2-5, with 7 bases identical to TRBD1. J gave up 1 base and V 6 bases, and 11 bases lay outside the gene matches. Germline V gene data show CDR1 as LNHDA and CDR2 as SQIVND (reference sequence). The CDR3 loop spans 16 amino acids. CDR3 DNA sequence: TGTGCCAGTAGCCGGTACAGGGGAGCCACCCAAGAGACCCAGTACTTC. Its translation: CASSRYRGATQETQYF.

The table lists this clone with a few counts. At one end, the junction sequence differs from germline, possibly due to a read error. The chain recombines TRBV28 with TRBJ1-2, with D possibly matching TRBD1 (5 bases). Per the germline V gene, CDR1 is MDHEN and CDR2 is SYDVKM. This CDR3 is 12 amino acids long. Written as DNA, the CDR3 is TGTGCCAGCAGTCTGGACGTAAGGGGTCGGTTCTTC. Encoded protein: CASSLDVRGRFF.

This clone was counted once. The chain has TRBV5-8 and TRBJ1-5, with TRBD1 matching 8 bases. The trim removed 4 bases at V and 3 bases at J, leaving 12 bases unmatched. Germline V lookup: CDR1 SGHTS, CDR2 YDEGEE. This CDR3 has 17 amino acids. The DNA of the CDR3 is TGTGCCAGCAGCACGGGACAGGCCTGGGATCTCAATCAGCCCCAGCATTTT. Translating gives CASSTGQAWDLNQPQHF.

This clone was recorded once. The CDR3 loop reads CASRRDRETIYGYTF. In DNA, the CDR3 is TGTGCCAGCAGGCGGGACAGGGAGACCATCTATGGCTACACCTTC. The chain recombines TRBV5-4 with TRBJ1-2, with 9 bases lining up with TRBD1. Germline loops: CDR1 SGHNT, CDR2 YYREEE (reference sequence). The CDR3 covers 15 residues. The J segment lost 4 bases and the V segment lost 5 bases, leaving 9 bases of the junction unmatched.

This clone was counted a few times. The V gene is TRBV10-3, the J gene TRBJ2-1, with 7 nucleotides matching TRBD2. The CDR3 covers 15 residues. Germline values: CDR1 ENHRY, CDR2 SYGVKD. V was pared by 0 bases and J by 5 bases, with 4 bases of the junction left unmatched. In DNA form, the CDR3 reads TGTGCCATCAGTGAGTCGGCTAGCGGAAACAATGAGCAGTTCTTC. Amino acid sequence: CAISESASGNNEQFF.

The chain carries TRBV7-2 and TRBJ2-3; D is possibly TRBD2 (5 bases). The germline gives CDR1 SGHTA, CDR2 FQGNSA. Trimming removed 5 bases from V and 6 bases from J, with 15 bases in between. CDR3 length equals 14 residues. The CDR3 region has the DNA TGTGCCAGCAGCCCCAAGGGTGTAGCGGATACGCAGTATTTT. This translates into CASSPKGVADTQYF. Using reference TRBV7-2 and TRBJ2-3 for the parts outside the CDR3, the full variable domain is GAGVSQSPSNKVTEKGKDVELRCDPISGHTALYWYRQSLGQGLEFLIYFQGNSAPDKSGLPSDRFSAERTGGSVSTLTIQRTQQEDSAVYLCASSPKGVADTQYFGPGTRLTVL.

The gene calls are TRBV28 and TRBJ1-2; 8 nucleotides line up with TRBD1. In germline, CDR1 is MDHEN, CDR2 SYDVKM. The ends lost 4 bases at V and 8 bases at J; junction bases unmatched: 9. The length of the CDR3 is 14 residues. This chain's CDR3 is CASSSMDRVEGYTF. The DNA for the CDR3 is TGTGCCAGCAGTTCAATGGACAGGGTAGAGGGCTACACCTTC.

The chain uses TRBV7-2 and TRBJ1-1; the match to TRBD1 covers 12 bases. V was clipped by 6 bases and J by 3 bases; unmatched bases: 11. CDR3 length equals 17 residues. CDR1 and CDR2 from the germline V gene are SGHTA and FQGNSA. The CDR3, as DNA: TGTGCCAGCAGTCGATCGGGACAGGGGGCCTGGGACACTGAAGCTTTCTTT. Residues: CASSRSGQGAWDTEAFF. Variable domain in full (rest from reference TRBV7-2 and TRBJ1-1): GAGVSQSPSNKVTEKGKDVELRCDPISGHTALYWYRQSLGQGLEFLIYFQGNSAPDKSGLPSDRFSAERTGGSVSTLTIQRTQQEDSAVYLCASSRSGQGAWDTEAFFGQGTRLTVV.

This sequence joins TRBV28 and TRBJ2-1, with 12 positions matching TRBD2. The CDR3 is 20 residues long. The V and J ends lost 5 bases and 1 base, in that order; junction bases with no gene match: 15. CDR1 MDHEN and CDR2 SYDVKM come from the germline V gene. The CDR3 nucleotides read TGTGCCAGCAGTCGTACCGAGACTAGCGGGAGCCTTTCTTCCTACAATGAGCAGTTCTTC. This sequence encodes CASSRTETSGSLSSYNEQFF.